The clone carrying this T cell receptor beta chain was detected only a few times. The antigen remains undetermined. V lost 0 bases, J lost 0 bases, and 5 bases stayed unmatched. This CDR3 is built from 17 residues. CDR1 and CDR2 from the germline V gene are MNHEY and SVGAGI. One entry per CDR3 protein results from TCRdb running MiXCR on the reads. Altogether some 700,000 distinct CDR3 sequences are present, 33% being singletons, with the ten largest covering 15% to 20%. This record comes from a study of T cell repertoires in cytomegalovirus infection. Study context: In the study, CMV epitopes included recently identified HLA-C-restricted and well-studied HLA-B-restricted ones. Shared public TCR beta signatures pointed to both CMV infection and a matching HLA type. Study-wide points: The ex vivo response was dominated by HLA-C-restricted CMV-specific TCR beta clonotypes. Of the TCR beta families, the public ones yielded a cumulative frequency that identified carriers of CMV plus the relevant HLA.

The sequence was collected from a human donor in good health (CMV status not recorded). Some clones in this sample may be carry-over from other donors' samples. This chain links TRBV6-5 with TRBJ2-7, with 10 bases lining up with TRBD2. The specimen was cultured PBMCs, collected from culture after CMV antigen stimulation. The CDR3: CASSYSLAGEGSYEQYF. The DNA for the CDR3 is TGTGCCAGCAGTTACTCGCTAGCGGGAGAGGGCTCCTACGAGCAGTACTTC.